The 13 T cell receptor beta chains reported below all come from one sample, sequenced in a study of post-analysis software for immune sequencing data. General study results and limits: Controls had lower frequencies than patients of five TRBV segments, which included TRBV5-6, TRBV5-1 and TRBV20-1.

No antigen has been identified for these receptors. Carried by the TCR beta cDNA libraries were unique molecular identifiers. Via MiXCR, TCRdb re-called the PCR reads, giving one row per CDR3 protein. The table lists about 820,000 distinct CDR3 sequences, approximately 50% of them singletons. The sequencing sample was made of blood. The receptors were sampled from a girl aged 5 to 17 with multiple sclerosis.

This clonotype came up a few times. This chain links TRBV6-1 with TRBJ1-2; 7 bases are shared with TRBD1. Germline values: CDR1 MNHNS, CDR2 SASEGT. The CDR3 loop spans 20 amino acids. V shed 0 bases, J shed 4 bases, and the junction held 20 bases outside the gene matches. CDR3 DNA sequence: TGTGCCAGCAGTGAAGCCCTCGACAGGGAAGGCCGCCGTGCTCCCTATGGCTACACCTTC. Its protein is CASSEALDREGRRAPYGYTF.

As DNA, the CDR3 is TGTGCCAGCAGCTTAACGGGGCAGCCCCACAATGAGCAGTTCTTC. It translates to CASSLTGQPHNEQFF. The chain has TRBV5-6 and TRBJ2-1; D is possibly TRBD1 or TRBD2 (5 bases each). Germline assignment: CDR1 SGHDT and CDR2 YYEEEE. This CDR3 is 15 amino acids long. The V and J ends lost 2 bases and 5 bases respectively, with 14 bases between them.

The chain combines TRBV5-1 with TRBJ2-7; the D is unclear. In germline, CDR1 is SGHRS, CDR2 YFSETQ. The CDR3 has 15 residues. V was trimmed by 1 base and J by 1 base, leaving 12 bases between them. The CDR3: CASSLRDTDSYEQYF. CDR3 nucleotide sequence: TGCGCCAGCAGCTTGAGGGATACTGATTCCTACGAGCAGTACTTC.

This clonotype was counted once. This CDR3 is CASSEVYGATPVEAFF. CDR3 sequence (DNA): TGTGCCAGCAGTGAAGTTTACGGGGCGACCCCCGTTGAAGCTTTCTTT. The chain couples TRBV6-1 to TRBJ1-1; D is possibly TRBD1 (5 bases). CDR1 MNHNS and CDR2 SASEGT come from the germline V gene. The germline V and J ends were trimmed by 1 base and 7 bases, with 19 bases remaining between them. This CDR3 is 16 amino acids long.

This chain links TRBV9 with TRBJ2-1; D may be TRBD2 (6 bases). The CDR3 length is 14 residues. Germline CDR1 reads SGDLS; CDR2 reads YYNGEE. Deletions cut 3 bases from V and 8 bases from J, with 15 bases between. The CDR3 DNA reads TGTGCCAGCAGCGAGGGAGGCGTTTCACATGAGCAGTTCTTC. The encoded protein is CASSEGGVSHEQFF.

The V call is TRBV4-1, the J call TRBJ1-2; a weak D match, TRBD1 (5 bases). Germline V gene data show CDR1 as MGHRA and CDR2 as YSYEKL. The V gene lost 2 bases and the J gene lost 3 bases, with 16 bases spanning the gap. CDR3 length: 16 amino acids. The CDR3 reads CASSQFSSGGDYGYTF. The DNA for the CDR3 is TGCGCCAGCAGCCAATTCTCCAGCGGGGGGGACTATGGCTACACCTTC.

This chain connects TRBV4-1 to TRBJ1-2, with unresolved D. V gave up 1 base and J gave up 8 bases, with 14 bases separating them. Germline V lookup: CDR1 MGHRA, CDR2 YSYEKL. The CDR3 runs to 14 residues. CDR3 in amino acids: CASSQVSNSIGYTF. DNA of the CDR3: TGCGCCAGCAGCCAAGTGTCAAACAGTATAGGCTACACCTTC.

This rearrangement joins TRBV12-3 or TRBV12-4 to TRBJ1-2; 9 bases match TRBD1. This CDR3 comprises 13 residues. The J segment lost 8 bases and the V segment lost 4 bases, leaving 5 bases of the junction unmatched. CDR3 DNA: TGTGCCAGCAGTTCCACAGGGGGCCGAGGCTACACCTTC. It yields the protein CASSSTGGRGYTF.

DNA for the CDR3: TGTGCCAGCAGTTTGCGGCACAGGGTCGAGACCCAGTACTTC. Translation: CASSLRHRVETQYF. J is TRBJ2-4 and V is TRBV27; perhaps TRBD1 as D (6 bases). The tail of the sequence fits TRBJ2-5 better, so the J call may be wrong. CDR3 length equals 14 residues. CDR1 and CDR2 (germline): MNHEY, SMNVEV (reference sequence).

The chain employs TRBV10-3 and TRBJ2-7; possibly TRBD2 for D (5 bases). CDR1 ENHRY and CDR2 SYGVKD come from the germline V gene. Trimming shortened V by 6 bases and J by 7 bases, and 10 bases separated the two germline ends. The CDR3 runs 11 residues. This CDR3 is CAIRALEEQYF. DNA for the CDR3: TGTGCCATCAGAGCACTAGAGGAGCAGTACTTC.

V and J are TRBV7-9 and TRBJ2-7, with TRBD2 as a possible D gene (5 bases). The germline gives CDR1 SEHNR, CDR2 FQNEAQ (reference sequence). The length of the CDR3 is 16 residues. Trimming removed 1 base at V and 1 base at J, with 14 bases between. The CDR3 protein is CASSLVSGVASYEQYF. The CDR3 DNA is TGTGCCAGCAGCTTAGTATCCGGGGTTGCATCCTACGAGCAGTACTTC.

For this clonotype: As the CDR3 is not closed by the conserved phenylalanine or tryptophan, this likely results from a read error. This chain uses TRBV25-1 with TRBJ2-7, with 8 bases matching TRBD1. The germline V gene encodes CDR1 MGHDK and CDR2 SYGVNS. This CDR3 spans 12 amino acids. With V trimmed by 9 bases and J by 3 bases, 4 bases remained unmatched. CDR3 amino acids: CASRTGFYEQYL. CDR3 nucleotides: TGTGCCAGTAGGACAGGGTTCTACGAGCAGTACTTA.

V usage is TRBV4-1 and J usage is TRBJ2-2; 12 nucleotides align to TRBD2. The trim removed 0 bases at V and 4 bases at J, leaving 6 bases unmatched. This CDR3 comprises 18 residues. CDR1 MGHRA and CDR2 YSYEKL come from the germline V gene. The CDR3 sequence is CASSQERLAGVLTGELFF. The CDR3 bases are TGCGCCAGCAGCCAAGAGCGACTAGCGGGAGTTCTCACCGGGGAGCTGTTTTTT.